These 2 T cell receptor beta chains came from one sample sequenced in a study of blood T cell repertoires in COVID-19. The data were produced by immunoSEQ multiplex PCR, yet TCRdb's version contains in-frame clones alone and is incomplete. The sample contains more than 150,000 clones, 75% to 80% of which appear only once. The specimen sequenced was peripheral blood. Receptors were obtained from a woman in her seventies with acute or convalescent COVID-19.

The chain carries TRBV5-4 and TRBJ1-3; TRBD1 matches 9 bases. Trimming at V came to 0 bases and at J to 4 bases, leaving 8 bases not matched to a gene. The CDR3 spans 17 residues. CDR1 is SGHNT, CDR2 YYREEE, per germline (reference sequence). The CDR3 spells CASSLEQGARGGNTIYF. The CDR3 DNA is TGTGCCAGCAGCTTGGAACAGGGGGCTAGAGGAGGAAACACCATATATTTT.

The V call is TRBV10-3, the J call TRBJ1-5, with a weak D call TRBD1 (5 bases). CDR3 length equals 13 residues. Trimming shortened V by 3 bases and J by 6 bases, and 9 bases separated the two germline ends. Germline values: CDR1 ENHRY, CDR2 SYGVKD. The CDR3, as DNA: TGTGCCATCAGTGACGTAGGGGTTCAGCCCCAGCATTTT. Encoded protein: CAISDVGVQPQHF.